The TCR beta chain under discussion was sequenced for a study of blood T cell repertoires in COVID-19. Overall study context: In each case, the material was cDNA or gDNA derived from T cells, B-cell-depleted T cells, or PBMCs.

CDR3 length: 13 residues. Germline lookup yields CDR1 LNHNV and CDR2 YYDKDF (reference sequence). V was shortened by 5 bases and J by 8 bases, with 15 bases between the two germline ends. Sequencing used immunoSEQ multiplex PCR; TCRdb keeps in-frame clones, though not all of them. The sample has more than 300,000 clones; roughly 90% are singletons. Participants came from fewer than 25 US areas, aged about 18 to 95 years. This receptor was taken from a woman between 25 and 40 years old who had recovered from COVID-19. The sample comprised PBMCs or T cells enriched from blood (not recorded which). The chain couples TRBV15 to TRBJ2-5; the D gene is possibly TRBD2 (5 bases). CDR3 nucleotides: TGTGCCACCAGCCGTCCTTCTTCGGGAACCCAGTACTTC. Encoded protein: CATSRPSSGTQYF.